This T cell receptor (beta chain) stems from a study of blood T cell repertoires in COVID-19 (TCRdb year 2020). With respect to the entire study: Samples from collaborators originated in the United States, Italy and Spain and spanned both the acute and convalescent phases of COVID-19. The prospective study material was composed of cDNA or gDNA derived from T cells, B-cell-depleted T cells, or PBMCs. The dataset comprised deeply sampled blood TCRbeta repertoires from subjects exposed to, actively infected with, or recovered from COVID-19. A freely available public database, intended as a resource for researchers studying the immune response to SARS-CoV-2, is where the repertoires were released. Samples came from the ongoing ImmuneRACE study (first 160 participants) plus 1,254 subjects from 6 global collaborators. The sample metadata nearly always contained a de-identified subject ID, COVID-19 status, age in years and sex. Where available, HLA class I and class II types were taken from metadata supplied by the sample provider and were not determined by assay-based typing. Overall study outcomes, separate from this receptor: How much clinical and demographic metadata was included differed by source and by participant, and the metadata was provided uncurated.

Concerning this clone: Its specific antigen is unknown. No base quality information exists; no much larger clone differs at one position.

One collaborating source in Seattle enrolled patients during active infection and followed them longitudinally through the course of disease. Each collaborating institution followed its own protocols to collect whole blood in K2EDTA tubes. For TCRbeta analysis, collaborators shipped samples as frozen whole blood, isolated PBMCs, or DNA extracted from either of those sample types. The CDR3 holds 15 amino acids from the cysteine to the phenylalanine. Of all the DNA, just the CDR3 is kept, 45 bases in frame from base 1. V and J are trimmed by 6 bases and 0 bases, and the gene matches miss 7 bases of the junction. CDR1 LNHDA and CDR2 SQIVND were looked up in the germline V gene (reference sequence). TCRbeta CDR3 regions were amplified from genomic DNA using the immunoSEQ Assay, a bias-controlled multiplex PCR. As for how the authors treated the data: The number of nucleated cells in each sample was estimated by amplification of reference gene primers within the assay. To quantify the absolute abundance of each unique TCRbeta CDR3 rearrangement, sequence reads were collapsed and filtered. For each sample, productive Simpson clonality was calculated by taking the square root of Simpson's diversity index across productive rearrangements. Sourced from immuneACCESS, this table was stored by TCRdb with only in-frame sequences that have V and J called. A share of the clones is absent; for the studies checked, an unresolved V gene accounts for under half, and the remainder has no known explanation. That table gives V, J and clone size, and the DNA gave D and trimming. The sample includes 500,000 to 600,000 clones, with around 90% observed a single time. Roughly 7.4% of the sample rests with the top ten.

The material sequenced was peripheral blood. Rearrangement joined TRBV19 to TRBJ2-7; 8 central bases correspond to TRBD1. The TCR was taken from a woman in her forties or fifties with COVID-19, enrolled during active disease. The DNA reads TGTGCCAGTAGCCCGGGACAGGCCAGCTCCTACGAGCAGTACTTC. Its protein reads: CASSPGQASSYEQYF.